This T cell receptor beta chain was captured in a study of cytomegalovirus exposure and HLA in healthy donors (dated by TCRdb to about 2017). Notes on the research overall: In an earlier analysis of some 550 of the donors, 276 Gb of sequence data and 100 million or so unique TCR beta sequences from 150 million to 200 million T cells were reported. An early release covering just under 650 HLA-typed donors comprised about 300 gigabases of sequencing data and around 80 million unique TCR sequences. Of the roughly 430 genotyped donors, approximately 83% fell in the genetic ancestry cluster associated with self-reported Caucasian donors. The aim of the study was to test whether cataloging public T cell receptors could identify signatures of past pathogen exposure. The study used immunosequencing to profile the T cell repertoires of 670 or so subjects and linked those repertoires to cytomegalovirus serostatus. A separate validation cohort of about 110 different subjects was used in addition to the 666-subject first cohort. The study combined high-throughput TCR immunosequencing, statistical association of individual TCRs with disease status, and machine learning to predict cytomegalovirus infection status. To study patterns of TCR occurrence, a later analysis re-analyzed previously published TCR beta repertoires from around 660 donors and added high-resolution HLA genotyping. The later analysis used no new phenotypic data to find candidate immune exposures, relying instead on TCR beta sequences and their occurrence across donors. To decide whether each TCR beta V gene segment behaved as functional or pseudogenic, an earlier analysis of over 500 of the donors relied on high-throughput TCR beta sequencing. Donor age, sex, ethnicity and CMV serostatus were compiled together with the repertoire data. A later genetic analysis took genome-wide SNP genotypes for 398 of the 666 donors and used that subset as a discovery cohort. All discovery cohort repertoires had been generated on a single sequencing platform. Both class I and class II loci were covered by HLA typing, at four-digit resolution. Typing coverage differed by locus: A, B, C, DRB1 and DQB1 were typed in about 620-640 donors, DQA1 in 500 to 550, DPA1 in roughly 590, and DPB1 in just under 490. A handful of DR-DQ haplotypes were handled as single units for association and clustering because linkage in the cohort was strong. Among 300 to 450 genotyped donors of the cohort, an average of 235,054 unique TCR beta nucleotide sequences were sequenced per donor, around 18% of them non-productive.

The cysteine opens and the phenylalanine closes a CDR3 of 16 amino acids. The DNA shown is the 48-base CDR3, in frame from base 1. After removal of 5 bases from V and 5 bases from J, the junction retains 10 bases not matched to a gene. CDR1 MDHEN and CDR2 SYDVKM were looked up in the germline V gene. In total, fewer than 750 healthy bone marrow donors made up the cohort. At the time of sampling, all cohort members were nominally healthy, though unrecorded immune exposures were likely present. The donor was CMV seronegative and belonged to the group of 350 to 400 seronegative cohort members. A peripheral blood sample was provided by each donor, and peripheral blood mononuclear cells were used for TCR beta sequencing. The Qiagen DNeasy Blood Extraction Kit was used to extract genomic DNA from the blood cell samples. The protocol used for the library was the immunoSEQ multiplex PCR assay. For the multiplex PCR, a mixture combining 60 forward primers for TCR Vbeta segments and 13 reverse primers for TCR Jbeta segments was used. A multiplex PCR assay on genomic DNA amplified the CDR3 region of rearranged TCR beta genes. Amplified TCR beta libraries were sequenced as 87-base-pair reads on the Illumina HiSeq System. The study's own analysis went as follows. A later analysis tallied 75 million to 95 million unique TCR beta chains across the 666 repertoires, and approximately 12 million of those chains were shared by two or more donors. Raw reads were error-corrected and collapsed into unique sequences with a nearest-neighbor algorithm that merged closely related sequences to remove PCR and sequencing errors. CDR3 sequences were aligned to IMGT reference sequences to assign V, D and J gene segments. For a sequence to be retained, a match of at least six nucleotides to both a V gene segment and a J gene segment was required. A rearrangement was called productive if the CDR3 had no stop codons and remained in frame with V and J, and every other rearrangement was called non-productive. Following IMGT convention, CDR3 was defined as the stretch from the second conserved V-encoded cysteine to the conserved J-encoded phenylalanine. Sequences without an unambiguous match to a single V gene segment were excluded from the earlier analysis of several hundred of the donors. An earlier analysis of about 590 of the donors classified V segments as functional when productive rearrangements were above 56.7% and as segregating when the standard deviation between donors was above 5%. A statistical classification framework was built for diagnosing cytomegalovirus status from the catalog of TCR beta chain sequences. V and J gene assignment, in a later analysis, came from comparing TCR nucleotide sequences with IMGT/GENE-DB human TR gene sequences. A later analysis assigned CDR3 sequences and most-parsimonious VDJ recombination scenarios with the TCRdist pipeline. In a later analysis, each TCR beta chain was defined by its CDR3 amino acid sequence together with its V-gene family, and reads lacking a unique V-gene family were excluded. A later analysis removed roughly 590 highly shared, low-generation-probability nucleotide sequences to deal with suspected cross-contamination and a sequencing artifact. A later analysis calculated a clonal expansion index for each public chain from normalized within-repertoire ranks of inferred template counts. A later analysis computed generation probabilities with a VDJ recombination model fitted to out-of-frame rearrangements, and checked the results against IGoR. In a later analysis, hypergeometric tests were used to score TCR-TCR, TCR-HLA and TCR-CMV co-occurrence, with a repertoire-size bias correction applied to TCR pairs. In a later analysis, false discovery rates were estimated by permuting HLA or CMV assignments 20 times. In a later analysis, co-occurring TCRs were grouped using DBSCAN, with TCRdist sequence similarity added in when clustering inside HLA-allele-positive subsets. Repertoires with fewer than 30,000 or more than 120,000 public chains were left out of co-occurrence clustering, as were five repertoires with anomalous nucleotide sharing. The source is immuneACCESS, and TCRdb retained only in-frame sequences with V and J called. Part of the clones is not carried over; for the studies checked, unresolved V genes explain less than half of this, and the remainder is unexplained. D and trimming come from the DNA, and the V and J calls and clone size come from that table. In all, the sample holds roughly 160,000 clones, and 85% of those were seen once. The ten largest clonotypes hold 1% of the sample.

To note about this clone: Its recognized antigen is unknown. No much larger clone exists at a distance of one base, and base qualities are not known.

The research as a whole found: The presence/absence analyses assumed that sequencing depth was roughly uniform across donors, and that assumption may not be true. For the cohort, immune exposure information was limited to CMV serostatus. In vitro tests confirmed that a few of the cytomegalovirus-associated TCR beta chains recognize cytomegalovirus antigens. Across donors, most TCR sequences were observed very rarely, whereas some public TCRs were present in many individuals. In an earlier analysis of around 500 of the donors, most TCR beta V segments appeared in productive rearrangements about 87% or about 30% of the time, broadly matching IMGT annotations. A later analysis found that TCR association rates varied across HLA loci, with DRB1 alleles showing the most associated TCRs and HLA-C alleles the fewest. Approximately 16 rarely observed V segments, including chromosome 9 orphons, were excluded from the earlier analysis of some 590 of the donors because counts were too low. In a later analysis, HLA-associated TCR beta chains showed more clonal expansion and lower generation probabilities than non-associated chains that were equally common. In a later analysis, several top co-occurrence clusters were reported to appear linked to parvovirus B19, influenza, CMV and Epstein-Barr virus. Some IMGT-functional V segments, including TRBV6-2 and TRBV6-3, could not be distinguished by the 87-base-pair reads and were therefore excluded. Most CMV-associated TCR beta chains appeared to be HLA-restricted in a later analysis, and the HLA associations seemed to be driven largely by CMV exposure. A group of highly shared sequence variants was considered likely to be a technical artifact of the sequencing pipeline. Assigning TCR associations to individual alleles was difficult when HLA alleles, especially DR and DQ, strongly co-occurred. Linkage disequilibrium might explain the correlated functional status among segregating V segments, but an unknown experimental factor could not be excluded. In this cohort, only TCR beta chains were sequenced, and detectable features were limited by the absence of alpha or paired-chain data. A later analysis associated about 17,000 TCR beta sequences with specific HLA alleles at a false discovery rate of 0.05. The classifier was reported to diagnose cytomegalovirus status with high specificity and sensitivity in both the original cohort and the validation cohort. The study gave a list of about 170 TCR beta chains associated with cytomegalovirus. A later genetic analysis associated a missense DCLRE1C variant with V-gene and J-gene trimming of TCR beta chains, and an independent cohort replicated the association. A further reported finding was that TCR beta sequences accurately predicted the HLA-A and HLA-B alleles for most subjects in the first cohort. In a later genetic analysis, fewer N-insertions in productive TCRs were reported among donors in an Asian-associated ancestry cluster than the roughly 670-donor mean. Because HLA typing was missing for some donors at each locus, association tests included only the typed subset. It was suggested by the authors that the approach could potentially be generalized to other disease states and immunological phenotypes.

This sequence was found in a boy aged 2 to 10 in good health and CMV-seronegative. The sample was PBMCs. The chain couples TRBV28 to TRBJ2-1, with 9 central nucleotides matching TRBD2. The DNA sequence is TGTGCCAGCAGTCCCCCATCGAGCGGGGGGAACAATGAGCAGTTCTTC. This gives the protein CASSPPSSGGNNEQFF.